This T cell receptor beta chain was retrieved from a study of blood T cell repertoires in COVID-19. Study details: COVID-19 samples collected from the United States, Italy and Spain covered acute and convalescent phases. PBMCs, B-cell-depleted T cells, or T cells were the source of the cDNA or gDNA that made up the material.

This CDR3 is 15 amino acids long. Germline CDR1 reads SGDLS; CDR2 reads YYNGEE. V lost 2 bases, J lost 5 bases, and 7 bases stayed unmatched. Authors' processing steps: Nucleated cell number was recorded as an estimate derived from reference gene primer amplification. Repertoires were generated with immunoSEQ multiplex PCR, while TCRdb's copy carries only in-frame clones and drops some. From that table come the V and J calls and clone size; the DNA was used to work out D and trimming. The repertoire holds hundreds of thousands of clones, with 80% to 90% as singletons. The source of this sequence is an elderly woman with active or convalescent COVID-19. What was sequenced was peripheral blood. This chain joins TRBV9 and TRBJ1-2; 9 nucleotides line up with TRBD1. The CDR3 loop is CASSVSQGADYGYTF. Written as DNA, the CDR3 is TGTGCCAGCAGCGTTTCACAGGGGGCTGATTATGGCTACACCTTC. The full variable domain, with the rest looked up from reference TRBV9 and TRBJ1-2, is DSGVTQTPKHLITATGQRVTLRCSPRSGDLSVYWYQQSLDQGLQFLIQYYNGEERAKGNILERFSAQQFPDLHSELNLSSLELGDSALYFCASSVSQGADYGYTFGSGTRLTVV.